This T cell receptor (beta chain) appears in the sequencing data of a study of patients and donors after allogeneic stem cell transplantation. A single record per CDR3 protein comes from TCRdb applying MiXCR to the RT-PCR reads. The sample includes about 960,000 distinct CDR3 sequences, about 20% of them seen just once. Sequencing input: blood, either unsorted or a sorted T cell fraction (not recorded which). This sequence originates from a human donor who was either an allogeneic HSCT recipient or a stem cell or donor lymphocyte infusion donor (not recorded which). It is not recorded whose cells these are; they may come from a transplant donor.

CDR3 protein: CASSFGQGRMRETQYF. The CDR3 nucleotides are TGTGCCAGCAGCTTCGGACAGGGCCGAATGCGAGAGACCCAGTACTTC. This rearrangement joins TRBV7-9 to TRBJ2-5, with 8 bases that match TRBD1. This CDR3 is built from 16 residues. Germline V lookup: CDR1 SEHNR, CDR2 FQNEAQ (reference sequence). The trim removed 3 bases at V and 4 bases at J, leaving 10 bases unmatched.